This T cell receptor beta chain was identified in a study of Ad26.COV2.S vaccination and SARS-CoV-2 variants. Study-wide context: Vaccine-arm donor from the placebo-controlled COV1001 Ad26.COV2.S trial. Study-wide findings and caveats: Measurements of TCR breadth and depth may have given underestimates of the total T cell responses.

Treatment specified: 15 to 20 received Ad26.COV2.S at low or high dose, single or two shots; several received placebo; per-sample allocation not given. Samples were taken on day 63 after the first vaccine or placebo injection. Concerning this clone: Its specificity is not known.

In germline, CDR1 is SGDLS, CDR2 YYNGEE. The CDR3 runs 15 residues. J was trimmed by 8 bases and V by 4 bases; bases with no gene match: 10. Generated by immunoSEQ multiplex PCR, the TCRdb table keeps only in-frame clones and is missing some. Here the sample spans approximately 400,000 clones, approximately 85% being singletons. Sequenced here: peripheral blood, sampled in a trial of Ad26.COV2.S vaccine versus placebo. This chain joins TRBV9 and TRBJ2-1; TRBD2 matches at 9 bases. The source of this sequence is a person between 18 and 65 years old who received the Ad26.COV2.S COVID-19 vaccine or a placebo. The chain's CDR3 is CASSQGGSGSYEQFF. The CDR3 DNA follows: TGTGCCAGCAGCCAAGGGGGTAGCGGGAGCTATGAGCAGTTCTTC.